The 25 T cell receptor beta chains listed next were all sequenced from one sample in a study of T cells in Graves' hyperthyroidism and ophthalmopathy. TCR beta CDR3 region amplification was performed from RNA transcripts. Carried out on the TCR CDR3, a first-round RT-PCR used the HTBI primer set. TCRdb processed the multiplex PCR reads anew with MiXCR; each CDR3 protein has one entry. The sample gives some 500,000 distinct CDR3 sequences, approximately 24% of which show up once; about 11% is in the top ten. The specimen was blood. All receptors derive from a woman in her twenties or thirties with Graves' ophthalmopathy.

The rearrangement joins TRBV28 to TRBJ1-5; D is possibly TRBD1 (6 bases). The germline gives CDR1 MDHEN, CDR2 SYDVKM. The CDR3 has 15 amino acids. V lost 5 bases and J lost 6, with 17 bases in between. CDR3 protein: CASSRPGTPPQPQHF. In DNA, the CDR3 is TGTGCCAGCAGTAGGCCGGGGACACCGCCTCAGCCCCAGCATTTT.

This clonotype was counted ten times or more. The chain is built from TRBV28 and TRBJ2-7, with unresolved D. Per the germline V gene, CDR1 is MDHEN and CDR2 is SYDVKM. With 1 base removed from V and 1 base from J, the gap between germline ends came to 17 bases. This CDR3 has 17 residues. Written as DNA, the CDR3 is TGTGCCAGCAGTTTATACCCAGGAGTCTTGAGATCCTACGAGCAGTACTTC. The encoded protein is CASSLYPGVLRSYEQYF.

This clonotype was seen at least ten times. V usage is TRBV15 and J usage is TRBJ2-7; TRBD1 matches 9 bases. The CDR3 spans 17 residues. The ends lost 0 bases at V and 1 base at J; junction bases unmatched: 7. Looked up from germline, CDR1 is LNHNV and CDR2 is YYDKDF (reference sequence). The CDR3 loop reads CATSRDPGTGISYEQYF. The CDR3 bases are TGTGCCACCAGCAGAGACCCCGGGACAGGGATATCCTACGAGCAGTACTTC.

This clonotype turned up a few times. CDR3: CASSQEGDGTPYEQYF. In DNA, the CDR3 is TGTGCCAGCAGCCAAGAGGGGGATGGGACCCCCTACGAGCAGTACTTC. V and J are TRBV3-1 and TRBJ2-7, with D perhaps TRBD1 or TRBD2 (5 bases each). With 0 bases removed from V and 2 bases from J, the gap between germline ends came to 14 bases. The germline V gene encodes CDR1 LGHDT and CDR2 YNNKEL (reference sequence). The CDR3 is made up of 16 amino acids.

The chain couples TRBV7-3 to TRBJ1-6; D may be TRBD1 (5 bases). V lost 4 bases to trimming and J lost 7 bases, with 11 bases between them. The CDR3 length is 14 residues. CDR1 and CDR2 (germline): SGHTA, FQGTGA. CDR3 sequence (DNA): TGTGCCAGCAGCTCTGGGGGGATCAATTCACCCCTCCACTTT. This gives the protein CASSSGGINSPLHF.

This clonotype was observed many times. The V call is TRBV10-2, the J call TRBJ2-7; tentative D call: TRBD2 (6 bases). Per germline, CDR1 WSHSY and CDR2 SAAADI. V shed 8 bases and J shed 5 bases, with 10 bases lying between them. This CDR3 has 11 amino acids. The CDR3 DNA reads as TGCGCCAGCCGGGAGTCTGACGAGCAGTACTTC. This encodes CASRESDEQYF.

This clonotype was recorded many times. Relative to the germline gene, one junction end is altered; a read error may explain this. The chain recombines TRBV12-3 or TRBV12-4 with TRBJ1-5; 7 nucleotides align to TRBD1. The CDR3 consists of 14 residues. The CDR3 DNA follows: TGTACCAGCAGGAATATCGACAGGGACCAGCCCCAGCATTTT. Translating gives CTSRNIDRDQPQHF.

This clonotype was seen ten or more times. This rearrangement joins TRBV15 to TRBJ2-7, with TRBD2 identical over 7 bases. Trimming at V came to 1 base and at J to 6 bases, leaving 6 bases not matched to a gene. The CDR3 sequence is 14 residues long. Germline assignment: CDR1 LNHNV and CDR2 YYDKDF (reference sequence). CDR3 sequence reads: CATSRVGLESEQYF. The CDR3 DNA sequence: TGTGCCACCAGCAGAGTAGGACTAGAAAGCGAGCAGTACTTC.

This clonotype was picked up many times. The chain combines TRBV2 with TRBJ1-5; 9 bases match TRBD1. The germline V gene encodes CDR1 SNHLY and CDR2 FYNNEI. Unmatched junction bases numbered 17, after V lost 4 bases and J lost 1 base. The CDR3 runs 20 residues. The CDR3 region has the DNA TGTGCCAGCAGTGCTACCCCCTCAAGGTTTGGGACAGGGAGCAATCAGCCCCAGCATTTT. It is translated as CASSATPSRFGTGSNQPQHF.

The sample holds many counts of this clonotype. This chain connects TRBV6-5 to TRBJ2-7; no firm D call. The CDR3 length is 14 residues. Germline CDR1 and CDR2: MNHEY and SVGAGI. The ends were cut back, 0 bases at V and 0 bases at J, with 6 bases in the middle. The CDR3 is CASSYSDGSYEQYF. The CDR3 DNA is TGTGCCAGCAGTTACTCGGACGGCTCCTACGAGCAGTACTTC.

This clonotype has ten or more counts. The rearrangement links TRBV11-2 to TRBJ2-5; D uncertain. V lost 0 bases to trimming and J lost 3 bases, with 14 bases between them. The CDR3 is 16 residues long. The germline V gene encodes CDR1 SGHAT and CDR2 FQNNGV. The CDR3 spells CASSLDYGENEETQYF. For the CDR3, the DNA is TGTGCCAGCAGCTTAGATTACGGTGAAAACGAAGAGACCCAGTACTTC.

The chain couples TRBV7-1 to TRBJ2-1; 7 nucleotides match TRBD2. TRBV7-1 is labeled an ORF, and its function is uncertain. V lost 5 bases and J lost 7; bases outside the gene matches: 20. CDR3 length: 18 residues. In nucleotides, the CDR3 is TGTGCCAGCAGCCCCGGGTCTAGCGGTCCCCAGGGTAGGAATGAGCAGTTCTTC. Translating it yields CASSPGSSGPQGRNEQFF.

The genes are TRBV12-3 or TRBV12-4 and TRBJ2-3; weak D call: TRBD1 (6 bases). This CDR3 region has 15 residues. Trimming cost V 5 bases and J 4 bases, with 16 bases left between them. The CDR3 coding sequence is TGTGCCAGCAGTACAACAGGGATATGGGCAGATACGCAGTATTTT. This encodes CASSTTGIWADTQYF.

The table lists this clonotype with many counts. The J gene is TRBJ2-2, the V gene TRBV6-2 or TRBV6-3, with D perhaps TRBD1 (5 bases). V shed 7 bases and J shed 3 bases, with 18 bases lying between them. CDR1 and CDR2 (germline): MNHEY, SVGEGT. The CDR3 is 16 residues long. The CDR3 region is CASTSSPRQYTGELFF. In DNA form, the CDR3 reads TGTGCCAGCACCTCGTCCCCGCGACAGTACACCGGGGAGCTGTTTTTT.

The DNA of the CDR3 is TGTGCCAGCAGTTTCGGGGGGGGCCGAATGTTTGGCTACACCTTC. Amino acids: CASSFGGGRMFGYTF. V gene TRBV28 combines with J gene TRBJ1-2; possible D gene TRBD1, 6 bases. The CDR3 length is 15 residues. Germline assignment: CDR1 MDHEN and CDR2 SYDVKM. Trimming shortened V by 3 bases and J by 7 bases, and 18 bases separated the two germline ends.

Turning to this clonotype: This may be a read error, as it is one base from a much larger clone. As the CDR3 is not closed by the conserved phenylalanine or tryptophan, this likely results from a read error. The gene calls are TRBV20-1 and TRBJ2-7, with D hard to call. The ends were cut back, 5 bases at V and 6 bases at J, with 14 bases in the middle. The CDR3 runs to 12 residues. Germline loops: CDR1 DFQATT, CDR2 SNEGSKA (reference sequence). CDR3 coding DNA: TGCAGTGCTGGAACGGACGGAGCCGAGCAGTACCTC. It translates to CSAGTDGAEQYL.

This clonotype was recorded at least ten times. V is TRBV7-2 and J is TRBJ2-7; 8 nucleotides align to TRBD2. Germline V CDR1 and CDR2: SGHTA, FQGNSA. This CDR3 has 14 amino acids. After removal of 5 bases from V and 3 bases from J, the junction contained 6 bases not matched to a gene. This CDR3 reads CASSPGTSYYEQYF. The CDR3 DNA sequence: TGTGCCAGCAGCCCCGGGACTAGTTACTACGAGCAGTACTTC. Full variable domain (missing parts from reference TRBV7-2 and TRBJ2-7): GAGVSQSPSNKVTEKGKDVELRCDPISGHTALYWYRQSLGQGLEFLIYFQGNSAPDKSGLPSDRFSAERTGGSVSTLTIQRTQQEDSAVYLCASSPGTSYYEQYFGPGTRLTVT.

There are many counts of this clonotype. CDR3 in DNA: TGTGCCAGCGCCGGGACAGGGTCGGTTGGCAATCAGCCCCAGCATTTT. Its protein is CASAGTGSVGNQPQHF. This chain connects TRBV28 to TRBJ1-5; TRBD1 aligns across 9 bases. Germline loops: CDR1 MDHEN, CDR2 SYDVKM. V lost 8 bases to trimming and J lost 2 bases; unmatched junction nucleotides: 10. The CDR3 has 16 residues.

This clonotype was recorded a few times. The chain has TRBV24-1 and TRBJ1-2; tentatively, D is TRBD1 (6 bases). This CDR3 has 15 amino acids. V dropped 4 bases and J dropped 3 bases, with 14 bases sitting between them. Germline assignment: CDR1 KGHDR and CDR2 SFDVKD. This CDR3 is CATSDSGTSDYGYTF. CDR3 nucleotide sequence: TGTGCCACCAGTGACTCCGGGACAAGTGACTATGGCTACACCTTC.

This clonotype came up a few times. The chain recombines TRBV2 with TRBJ2-7; 8 nucleotides agree with TRBD2. V lost 10 bases, J lost 0 bases, and 14 bases stayed unmatched. Germline CDR1 reads SNHLY; CDR2 reads FYNNEI. The CDR3 length is 16 residues. CDR3 nucleotide sequence: TGTGCCACCACGGGGGAACGGGAGGGTCGCTCCTACGAGCAGTACTTC. It translates to CATTGEREGRSYEQYF.

This clonotype came up many times. The gene calls are TRBV27 and TRBJ1-5; weak D call: TRBD1 (6 bases). The CDR3 extends over 13 amino acids. The V gene lost 3 bases and the J gene lost 6 bases, with 9 bases spanning the gap. CDR1 and CDR2 (germline): MNHEY, SMNVEV (reference sequence). In DNA, the CDR3 is TGTGCCAGCAGTTTCACAGGGTTTCAGCCCCAGCATTTT. Its protein product is CASSFTGFQPQHF.

This clonotype was detected ten times or more. The gene calls are TRBV6-5 and TRBJ2-7, with D possibly matching TRBD1 (6 bases). In germline, CDR1 is MNHEY, CDR2 SVGAGI. This CDR3 contains 15 residues. V lost 0 bases to trimming and J lost 4 bases, with 13 bases between them. CDR3 residues: CASSYSTVRGYEQYF. The CDR3 nucleotides read TGTGCCAGCAGTTACTCGACTGTGAGGGGGTACGAGCAGTACTTC.

This clonotype was observed a handful of times. The chain is built from TRBV19 and TRBJ1-5; D is uncertain. This CDR3 has 14 residues. The V gene lost 5 bases and the J gene lost 3 bases, with 11 bases spanning the gap. Germline V gene lookup returns CDR1 LNHDA and CDR2 SQIVND (reference sequence). The CDR3 here is CASSPLQNNQPQHF. CDR3 DNA: TGTGCCAGTAGTCCACTTCAGAACAATCAGCCCCAGCATTTT.

This clonotype appeared many times. The J gene is TRBJ1-1, the V gene TRBV3-1; D remains unclear. Trimming left V 1 base short and J 7 bases short, with 4 bases between. The CDR3 extends over 11 amino acids. CDR1 is LGHDT and CDR2 is YNNKEL in the germline V gene (reference sequence). The CDR3 protein is CASSQGGEAFF. The CDR3 coding sequence is TGTGCCAGCAGCCAAGGCGGTGAAGCTTTCTTT.

This clonotype was detected ten times or more. This sequence joins TRBV5-7 and TRBJ2-7, with D perhaps assigned TRBD1 or TRBD2 (5 bases each). TRBV5-7 is treated as an ORF (open reading frame) with a function not yet certain. The V gene lost 4 bases and the J gene lost 5 bases, with 13 bases spanning the gap. This CDR3 contains 13 residues. In DNA, the CDR3 is TGTGCCAGCAGCATCGGGACCAGCCACGAGCAGTACTTC. Encoded protein: CASSIGTSHEQYF.